This TCR beta chain was recorded in a study of T cells in Graves' hyperthyroidism and ophthalmopathy. TCR beta CDR3 sequences were amplified from RNA transcripts. First-round RT-PCR with HTBI primers amplified the TCR CDR3 region. TCRdb analysed the multiplex PCR reads with MiXCR anew, one entry per CDR3 protein. The table has 500,000 to 800,000 distinct CDR3 sequences, less than 45% seen once. V shed 4 bases and J shed 4 bases, with 10 bases lying between them. The CDR3 has 13 amino acids. The sequenced sample consisted of peripheral blood or thyroid tissue (not recorded which). This chain joins TRBV12-3 or TRBV12-4 and TRBJ1-1, with D unclear. The receptor comes from an adult man with Graves' disease, either hyperthyroidism or ophthalmopathy (not recorded which). CDR3 sequence reads: CASSSPVGTEAFF. DNA of the CDR3: TGTGCCAGCAGTTCGCCGGTAGGCACTGAAGCTTTCTTT.